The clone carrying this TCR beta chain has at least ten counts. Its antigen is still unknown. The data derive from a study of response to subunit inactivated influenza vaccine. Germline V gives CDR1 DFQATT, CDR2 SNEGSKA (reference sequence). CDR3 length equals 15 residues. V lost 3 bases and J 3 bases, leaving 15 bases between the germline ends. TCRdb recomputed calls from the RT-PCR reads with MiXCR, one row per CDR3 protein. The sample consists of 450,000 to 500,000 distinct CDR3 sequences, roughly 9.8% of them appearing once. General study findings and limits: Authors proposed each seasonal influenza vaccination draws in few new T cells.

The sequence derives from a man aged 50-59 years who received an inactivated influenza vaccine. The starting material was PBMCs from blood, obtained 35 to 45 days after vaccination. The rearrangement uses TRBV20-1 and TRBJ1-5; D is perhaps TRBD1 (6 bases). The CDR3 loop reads CSARPPWTDNQPQHF. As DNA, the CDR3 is TGCAGTGCTAGGCCCCCGTGGACAGACAATCAGCCCCAGCATTTT.